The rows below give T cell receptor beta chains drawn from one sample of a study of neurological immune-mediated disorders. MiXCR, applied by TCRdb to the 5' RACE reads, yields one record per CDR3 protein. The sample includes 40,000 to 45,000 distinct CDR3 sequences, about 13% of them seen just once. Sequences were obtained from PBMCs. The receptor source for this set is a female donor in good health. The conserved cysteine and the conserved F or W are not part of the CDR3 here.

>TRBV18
ASSPQKDLSSYNEQF
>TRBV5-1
ASRIQGYNEKLF
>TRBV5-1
ASSSGLAGGSYNEQF
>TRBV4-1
ASSQDGRNYGYT
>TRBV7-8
ASSLAGASYNEQF
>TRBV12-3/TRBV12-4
ASSRLAGGRFEQF
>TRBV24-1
ATSPTGGRGEQF
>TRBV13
ASSFPGGRDTQY
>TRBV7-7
ASSLARNTEAF
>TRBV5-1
ASSRLNRDEQF
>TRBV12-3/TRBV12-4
ASSPQT
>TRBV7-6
ASSPQGYTEAF